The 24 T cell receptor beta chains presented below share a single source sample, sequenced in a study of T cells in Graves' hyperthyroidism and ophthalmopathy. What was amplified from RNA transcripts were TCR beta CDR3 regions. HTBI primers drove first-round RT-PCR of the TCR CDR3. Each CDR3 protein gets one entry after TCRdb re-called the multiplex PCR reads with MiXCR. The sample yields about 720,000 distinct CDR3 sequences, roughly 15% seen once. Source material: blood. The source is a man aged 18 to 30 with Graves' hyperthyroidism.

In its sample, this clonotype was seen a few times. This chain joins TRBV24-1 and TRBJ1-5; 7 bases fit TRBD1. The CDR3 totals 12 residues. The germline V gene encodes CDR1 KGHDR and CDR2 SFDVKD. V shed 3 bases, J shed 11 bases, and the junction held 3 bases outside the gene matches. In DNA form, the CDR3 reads TGTGCCACCAGTGATACGACAGGGACCCAGCATTTT. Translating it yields CATSDTTGTQHF.

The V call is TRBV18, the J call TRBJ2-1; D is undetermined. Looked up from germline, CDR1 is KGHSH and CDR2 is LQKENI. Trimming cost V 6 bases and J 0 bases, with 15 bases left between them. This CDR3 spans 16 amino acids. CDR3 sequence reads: CASSPLTSSSYNEQFF. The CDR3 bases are TGTGCCAGCTCCCCTCTTACCTCGAGCTCCTACAATGAGCAGTTCTTC. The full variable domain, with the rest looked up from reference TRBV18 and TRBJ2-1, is NAGVMQNPRHLVRRRGQEARLRCSPMKGHSHVYWYRQLPEEGLKFMVYLQKENIIDESGMPKERFSAEFPKEGPSILRIQQVVRGDSAAYFCASSPLTSSSYNEQFFGPGTRLTVL.

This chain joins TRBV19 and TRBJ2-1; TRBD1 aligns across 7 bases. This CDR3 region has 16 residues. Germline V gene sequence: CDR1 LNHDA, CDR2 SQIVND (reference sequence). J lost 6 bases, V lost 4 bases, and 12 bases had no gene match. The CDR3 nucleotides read TGTGCCAGTAGTACCGACAGGGTGTCGACGGCCAATGAGCAGTTCTTC. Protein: CASSTDRVSTANEQFF.

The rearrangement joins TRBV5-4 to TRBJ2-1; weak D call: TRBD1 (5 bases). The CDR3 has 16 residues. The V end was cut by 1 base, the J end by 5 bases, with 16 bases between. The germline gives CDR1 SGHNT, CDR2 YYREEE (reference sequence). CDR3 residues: CASSLMVGANNNEQFF. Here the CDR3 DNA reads TGTGCCAGCAGCTTGATGGTAGGGGCCAACAACAATGAGCAGTTCTTC.

The CDR3 loop reads CAIRGRGQGSYEQYF. DNA for the CDR3: TGTGCCATCAGGGGTCGGGGACAGGGGAGCTACGAGCAGTACTTC. The J gene is TRBJ2-7, the V gene TRBV10-3; 10 nucleotides agree with TRBD1. The V gene's germline CDR1 is ENHRY and CDR2 SYGVKD. V shed 6 bases and J 3 bases; nucleotides not matched to a gene: 8. This CDR3 has 15 amino acids.

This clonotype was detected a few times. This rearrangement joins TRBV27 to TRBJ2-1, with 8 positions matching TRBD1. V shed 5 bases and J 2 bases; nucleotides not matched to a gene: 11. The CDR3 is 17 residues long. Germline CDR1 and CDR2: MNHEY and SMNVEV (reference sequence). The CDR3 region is CASSPATWTGPYNEQFF. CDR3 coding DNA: TGTGCCAGCAGTCCAGCGACGTGGACAGGGCCCTACAATGAGCAGTTCTTC.

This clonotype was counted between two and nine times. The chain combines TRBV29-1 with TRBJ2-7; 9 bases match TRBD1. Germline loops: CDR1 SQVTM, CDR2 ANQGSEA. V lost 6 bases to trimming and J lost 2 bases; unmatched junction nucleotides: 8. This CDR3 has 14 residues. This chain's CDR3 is CSVKDRGLPYEQYF. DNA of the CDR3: TGCAGCGTGAAGGACAGGGGACTACCCTACGAGCAGTACTTC.

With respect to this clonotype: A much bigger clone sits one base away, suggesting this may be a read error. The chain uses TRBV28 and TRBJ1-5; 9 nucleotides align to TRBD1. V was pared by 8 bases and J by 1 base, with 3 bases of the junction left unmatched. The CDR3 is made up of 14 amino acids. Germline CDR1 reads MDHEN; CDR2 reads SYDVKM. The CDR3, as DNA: TGTGCCAGCCAACAGGGGGCCAGCAATCAGCCCCAGCATTTT. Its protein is CASQQGASNQPQHF.

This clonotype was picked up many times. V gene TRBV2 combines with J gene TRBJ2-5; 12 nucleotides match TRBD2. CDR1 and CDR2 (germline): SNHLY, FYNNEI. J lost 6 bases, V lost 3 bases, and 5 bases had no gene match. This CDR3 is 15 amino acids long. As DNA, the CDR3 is TGTGCCAGCAGTGACCTAGCGGGAGGGCTACAGACCCAGTACTTC. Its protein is CASSDLAGGLQTQYF.

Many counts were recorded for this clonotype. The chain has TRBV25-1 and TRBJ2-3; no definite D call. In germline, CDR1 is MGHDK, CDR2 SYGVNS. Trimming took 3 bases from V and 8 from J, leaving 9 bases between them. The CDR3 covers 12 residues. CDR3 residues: CASSELTGTQYF. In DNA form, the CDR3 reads TGTGCCAGCAGTGAGCTTACGGGTACGCAGTATTTT.

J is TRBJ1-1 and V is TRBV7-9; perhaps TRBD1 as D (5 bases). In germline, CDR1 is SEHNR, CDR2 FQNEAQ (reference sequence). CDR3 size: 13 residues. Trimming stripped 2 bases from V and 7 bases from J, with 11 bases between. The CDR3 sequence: CASSLNSGREAFF. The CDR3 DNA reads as TGTGCCAGCAGCTTAAATTCGGGACGTGAAGCTTTCTTT.

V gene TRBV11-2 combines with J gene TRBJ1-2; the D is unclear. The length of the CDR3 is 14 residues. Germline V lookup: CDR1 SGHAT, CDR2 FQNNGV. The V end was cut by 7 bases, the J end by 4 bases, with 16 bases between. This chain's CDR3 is CASTLLKRGYGYTF. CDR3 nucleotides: TGTGCCAGCACTTTGCTTAAACGAGGCTATGGCTACACCTTC.

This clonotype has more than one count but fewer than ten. The CDR3 protein is CASQGPSGKLFF. CDR3 sequence (DNA): TGTGCCAGCCAGGGCCCCTCGGGGAAGCTGTTTTTT. The rearrangement links TRBV6-2 or TRBV6-3 to TRBJ2-2; D may correspond to TRBD1 or TRBD2 (5 bases each). V lost 8 bases to trimming and J lost 12 bases, with 16 bases between them. Germline-derived CDR1 and CDR2 are MNHEY and SVGEGT. The CDR3 has 12 residues.

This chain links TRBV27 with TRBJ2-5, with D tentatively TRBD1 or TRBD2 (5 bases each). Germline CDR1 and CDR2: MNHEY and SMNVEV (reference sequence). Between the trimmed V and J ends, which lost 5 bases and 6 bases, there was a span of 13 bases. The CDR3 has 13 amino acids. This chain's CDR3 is CASSTGTAKTQYF. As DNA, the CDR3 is TGTGCCAGCAGTACCGGGACGGCGAAGACCCAGTACTTC.

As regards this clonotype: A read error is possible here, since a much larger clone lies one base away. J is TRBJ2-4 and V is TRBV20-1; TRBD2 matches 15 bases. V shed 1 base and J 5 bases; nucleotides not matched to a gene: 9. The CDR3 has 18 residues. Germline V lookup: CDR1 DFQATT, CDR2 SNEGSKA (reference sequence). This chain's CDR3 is CSARGTSGRAAAENIQYF. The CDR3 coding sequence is TGCAGTGCTAGAGGGACTAGCGGGAGGGCCGCGGCCGAAAACATTCAGTACTTC.

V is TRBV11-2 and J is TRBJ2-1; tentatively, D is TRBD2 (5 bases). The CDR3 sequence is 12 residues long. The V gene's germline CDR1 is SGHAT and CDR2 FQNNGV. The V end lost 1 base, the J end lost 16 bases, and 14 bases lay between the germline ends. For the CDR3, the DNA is TGTGCCAGCAGCTTAGGTCGTGGGAGCAGTTTCTTC. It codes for CASSLGRGSSFF.

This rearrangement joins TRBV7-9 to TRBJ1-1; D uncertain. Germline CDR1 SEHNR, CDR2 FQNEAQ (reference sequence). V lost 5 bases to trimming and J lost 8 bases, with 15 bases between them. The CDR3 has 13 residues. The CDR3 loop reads CASSPQRGAEAFF. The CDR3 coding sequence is TGTGCCAGCAGCCCCCAGAGAGGTGCCGAAGCTTTCTTT.

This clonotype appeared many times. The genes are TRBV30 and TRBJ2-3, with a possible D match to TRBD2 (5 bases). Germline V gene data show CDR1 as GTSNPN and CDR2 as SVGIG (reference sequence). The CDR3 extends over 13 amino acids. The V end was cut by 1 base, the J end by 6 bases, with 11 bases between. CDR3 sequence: CAWSAGRRDTQYF. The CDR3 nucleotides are TGTGCCTGGAGTGCCGGGCGGAGGGATACGCAGTATTTT.

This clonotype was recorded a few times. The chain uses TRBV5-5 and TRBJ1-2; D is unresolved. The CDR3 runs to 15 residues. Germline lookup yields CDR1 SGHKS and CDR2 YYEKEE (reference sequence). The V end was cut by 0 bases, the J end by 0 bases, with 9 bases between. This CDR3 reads CASSLDGGTNYGYTF. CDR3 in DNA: TGTGCCAGCAGCTTGGATGGAGGGACTAACTATGGCTACACCTTC. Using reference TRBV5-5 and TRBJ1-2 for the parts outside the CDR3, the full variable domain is DAGVTQSPTHLIKTRGQQVTLRCSPISGHKSVSWYQQVLGQGPQFIFQYYEKEERGRGNFPDRFSARQFPNYSSELNVNALLLGDSALYLCASSLDGGTNYGYTFGSGTRLTVV.

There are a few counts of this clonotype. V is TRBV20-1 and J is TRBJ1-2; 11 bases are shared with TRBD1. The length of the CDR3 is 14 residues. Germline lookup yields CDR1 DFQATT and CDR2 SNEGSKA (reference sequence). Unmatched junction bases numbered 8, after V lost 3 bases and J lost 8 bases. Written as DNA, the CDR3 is TGCAGTGCTAGGAACGGACAGGGGGCGGGGGGCTACACCTTC. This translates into CSARNGQGAGGYTF.

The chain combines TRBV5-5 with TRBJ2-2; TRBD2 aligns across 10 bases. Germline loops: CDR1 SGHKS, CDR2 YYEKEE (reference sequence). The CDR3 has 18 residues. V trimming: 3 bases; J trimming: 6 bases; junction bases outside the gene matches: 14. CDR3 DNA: TGTGCCAGCAGCTCCGGACTAGCGGAGGGGGGGGGGCCCGGGGAGCTGTTTTTT. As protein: CASSSGLAEGGGPGELFF.

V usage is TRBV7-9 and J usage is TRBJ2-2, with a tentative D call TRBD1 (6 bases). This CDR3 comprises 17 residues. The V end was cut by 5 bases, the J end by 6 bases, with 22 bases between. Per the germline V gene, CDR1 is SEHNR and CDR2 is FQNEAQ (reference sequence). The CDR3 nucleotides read TGTGCCAGCAGCCCATTACAGGGAAGTTTTGGTCCCGGGGAGCTGTTTTTT. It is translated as CASSPLQGSFGPGELFF.

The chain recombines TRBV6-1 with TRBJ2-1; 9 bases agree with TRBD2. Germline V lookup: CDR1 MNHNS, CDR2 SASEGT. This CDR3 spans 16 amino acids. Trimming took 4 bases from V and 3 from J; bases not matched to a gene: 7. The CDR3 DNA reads TGTGCCAGCAGTGGTAGACTAGCGGCTAACTACAATGAGCAGTTCTTC. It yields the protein CASSGRLAANYNEQFF.

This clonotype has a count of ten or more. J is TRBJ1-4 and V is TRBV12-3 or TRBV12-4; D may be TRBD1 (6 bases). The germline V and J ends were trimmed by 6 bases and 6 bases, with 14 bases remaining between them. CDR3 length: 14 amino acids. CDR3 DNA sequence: TGTGCCAGCAGCAATAGTGGGGGCGATGAAAAACTGTTTTTT. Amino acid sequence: CASSNSGGDEKLFF.